This section outlines one TCR beta chain sequence together with its context. The antigen remains unidentified. This table comes from immunoSEQ multiplex PCR, and its TCRdb copy is limited to in-frame clones, with some not included. The sample comprises around 26,000 clones, approximately 83% of which are singletons, and about 15% rests with the top ten. The record originates from a study of OX40 agonist ivuxolimab in advanced cancers. Study-wide results and caveats: Among the lowest peripheral clonal expansion occurred in 0.1-3.0 mg/kg partial responders. Certain nonresponding patients likewise had low normalized T-cell clonal expansion.

CDR1 and CDR2 (germline): SQVTM, ANQGSEA. The CDR3 runs 12 residues. Unmatched junction bases numbered 7, after V lost 5 bases and J lost 9 bases. The rearrangement joins TRBV29-1 to TRBJ2-1, with 7 bases that match TRBD1. The sample in question was CD4+ or CD8+ T cells sorted from blood, obtained in a trial of the OX40 agonist ivuxolimab. The TCR comes from an adult with an advanced solid tumor such as melanoma, head and neck, liver or kidney cancer. The CDR3 here is CSVTDRFGEQFF. The CDR3 DNA reads as TGCAGCGTTACGGACAGGTTCGGTGAGCAGTTCTTC.